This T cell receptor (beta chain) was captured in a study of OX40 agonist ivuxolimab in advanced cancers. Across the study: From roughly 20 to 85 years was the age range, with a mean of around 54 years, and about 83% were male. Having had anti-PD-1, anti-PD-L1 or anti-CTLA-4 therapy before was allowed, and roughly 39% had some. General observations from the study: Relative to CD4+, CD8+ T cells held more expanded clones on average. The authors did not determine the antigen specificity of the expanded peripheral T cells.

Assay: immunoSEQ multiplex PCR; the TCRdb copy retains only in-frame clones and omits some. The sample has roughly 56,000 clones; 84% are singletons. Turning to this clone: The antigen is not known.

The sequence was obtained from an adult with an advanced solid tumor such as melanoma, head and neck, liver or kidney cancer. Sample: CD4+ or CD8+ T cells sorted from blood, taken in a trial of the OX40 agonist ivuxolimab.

The CDR3 bases are TGTGCCAGCAGCATGGACAGGGGACCCTACGAGCAGTACTTC. Protein sequence: CASSMDRGPYEQYF. V gene TRBV5-4 combines with J gene TRBJ2-7; TRBD1 matches at 9 bases. V gave up 4 bases and J gave up 2 bases; unmatched junction bases: 4. This CDR3 has 14 residues. CDR1 is SGHNT, CDR2 YYREEE, per germline (reference sequence).